This T cell receptor beta chain derives from a study of T cell changes during pregnancy in multiple sclerosis. The count of this clone is one. Produced via immunoSEQ multiplex PCR; TCRdb's table is partial and in-frame only. Counted here are fewer than 85,000 clones, 90% to 95% occurring once; the ten biggest clones make up 0.85% to 1.3%. The source is a female donor with multiple sclerosis, enrolled in a pregnancy study. Sequencing used peripheral blood, obtained in the second trimester of pregnancy.

In DNA, the CDR3 is TGTGCCAGCAACAATGGGGGGGCTGAAGCTTTCTTT. Amino acid sequence: CASNNGGAEAFF. V usage is TRBV28 and J usage is TRBJ1-1, with a weak D call TRBD1 (5 bases). Germline assignment: CDR1 MDHEN and CDR2 SYDVKM. The V end lost 7 bases, the J end lost 6 bases, and 12 bases lay between the germline ends. This CDR3 has 12 amino acids.